This T cell receptor beta chain was observed in a study of blood T cell repertoires in COVID-19. Looking at the study overall: From the United States, Italy and Spain came samples of acute and convalescent COVID-19.

Per the original data handling: Amplification of reference gene primers was used by the study to estimate nucleated cell counts. TCRdb's copy holds only in-frame clones and misses some; the assay was immunoSEQ multiplex PCR. The V and J calls and clone size come from that table; D and trimming were worked out from the DNA. This table holds around 65,000 clones, roughly 82% found once. Per the germline V gene, CDR1 is MNHEY and CDR2 is SVGAGI. Trimming took off 10 bases at V and 7 bases at J, with 25 bases between the two ends. CDR3 length equals 15 residues. This clonotype was obtained from a man of 80 years or more with active COVID-19. Sequenced: peripheral blood. The gene calls are TRBV6-5 and TRBJ1-2; D is possibly TRBD1 (6 bases). CDR3 residues: CATISLRGGLIGYTF. The CDR3 DNA is TGTGCCACCATTTCCTTGCGGGGGGGGCTGATTGGCTACACCTTC.